These 14 T cell receptor beta chains originate from one sample sequenced in a study of cytomegalovirus exposure and HLA in healthy donors. With 60 Vbeta and 13 Jbeta primers, the PCR was carried out. Measured with immunoSEQ multiplex PCR; TCRdb has only the in-frame clones, and not every one. The sample gives 90,000 or so clones, approximately 70% of which show up once; 2.5% to 3% is in the top ten. The sequencing sample was made of PBMCs. The receptors stem from a man aged 45-65 years in good health and CMV-seronegative.

This clone showed up just once. The V and J genes are TRBV4-2 and TRBJ2-3; possible D gene TRBD1, 7 bases. CDR3 size: 16 residues. The V gene lost 0 bases and the J gene lost 5 bases, with 15 bases spanning the gap. Germline V gene lookup returns CDR1 LGHNA and CDR2 YNFKEQ. CDR3 DNA: TGTGCCAGCAGCCAAGATATGGCGCAGGGGGGAGATACGCAGTATTTT. Protein product: CASSQDMAQGGDTQYF.

This chain connects TRBV4-1 to TRBJ2-5; 8 nucleotides align to TRBD2. The CDR3 runs 14 residues. The germline gives CDR1 MGHRA, CDR2 YSYEKL. V shed 1 base and J 4 bases; nucleotides not matched to a gene: 2. Here the CDR3 reads CASSQGTSRETQYF. The CDR3 DNA reads as TGCGCCAGCAGCCAAGGGACTAGCCGAGAGACCCAGTACTTC.

The chain recombines TRBV7-9 with TRBJ2-7; 7 positions match TRBD1. Germline V CDR1 and CDR2: SEHNR, FQNEAQ (reference sequence). The V segment lost 10 bases and the J segment 2 bases; nucleotides outside the gene matches: 8. This CDR3 spans 13 amino acids. The CDR3 nucleotides are TGTGCCATAGACAGGGTCCGAACCTACGAGCAGTACGTC. It codes for CAIDRVRTYEQYV.

This clone was seen a single time. This chain links TRBV5-1 with TRBJ2-2; D possibly corresponds to TRBD1 (5 bases). The CDR3 has 14 amino acids. The V end lost 1 base, the J end lost 9 bases, and 13 bases lay between the germline ends. Germline CDR1 reads SGHRS; CDR2 reads YFSETQ. CDR3 sequence: CASSLTSGSRELFF. The CDR3, as DNA: TGCGCCAGCAGCTTGACCTCAGGGTCCAGGGAGCTGTTTTTT.

The sample holds a few counts of this clone. The rearrangement uses TRBV7-6 and TRBJ1-3; D uncertain. CDR3 length: 14 residues. Trimming pared 3 bases from V and 2 bases from J, leaving 8 bases between. CDR1 SGHVS and CDR2 FNYEAQ come from the germline V gene. The CDR3 sequence is CASSLAYTGNTIYF. In DNA, the CDR3 is TGTGCCAGCAGCTTGGCTTATACTGGAAACACCATATATTTT.

This chain joins TRBV9 and TRBJ1-5; TRBD1 agrees at 9 bases. The CDR3 runs to 20 residues. Looked up from germline, CDR1 is SGDLS and CDR2 is YYNGEE. Losses at the gene ends were 3 bases for V and 0 bases for J; bases not matched to a gene: 16. The CDR3 reads CASSDRWLGQGAYSNQPQHF. CDR3 bases: TGTGCCAGCAGCGATCGCTGGCTGGGACAGGGAGCTTATAGCAATCAGCCCCAGCATTTT.

The chain is built from TRBV7-2 and TRBJ1-2, with D maybe TRBD1 (5 bases). CDR1 is SGHTA and CDR2 is FQGNSA in the germline V gene. This CDR3 is built from 14 residues. Trimming took off 5 bases at V and 7 bases at J, with 17 bases between the two ends. The DNA of the CDR3 is TGTGCCAGCAGCCTTAGACGGAGCGGGGGTGGCTACACCTTC. Translated, it gives CASSLRRSGGGYTF.

The genes are TRBV11-3 and TRBJ1-3; D might be TRBD1 (6 bases). Trimming stripped 5 bases from V and 0 bases from J, with 11 bases between. From germline, CDR1 is SGHNT and CDR2 YENEEA. This CDR3 spans 15 amino acids. The CDR3 spells CASSLYRDSGNTIYF. The DNA of the CDR3 is TGTGCCAGCAGCCTATACAGGGACTCTGGAAACACCATATATTTT.

The chain employs TRBV2 and TRBJ1-5, with 7 bases that match TRBD1. V was clipped by 6 bases and J by 7 bases; unmatched bases: 12. Germline CDR1 is SNHLY and CDR2 is FYNNEI. The CDR3 is 15 residues long. The CDR3 region is CASSRDSLIGQPQHF. CDR3 DNA: TGTGCCAGCAGCAGGGACAGCCTTATCGGGCAGCCCCAGCATTTT.

V gene TRBV5-8 combines with J gene TRBJ1-5; TRBD1 matches at 7 bases. The germline V gene has CDR1 SGHTS and CDR2 YDEGEE. V shed 1 base, J shed 0 bases, and the junction held 7 bases outside the gene matches. CDR3 length: 17 residues. The CDR3 nucleotides are TGTGCCAGCAGCTTGTCCGGCAGGGGGATTAGCAATCAGCCCCAGCATTTT. It yields the protein CASSLSGRGISNQPQHF.

CDR3: CASSYPDRGGPEAFF. The CDR3 DNA reads TGTGCCAGCAGCTACCCGGACAGGGGAGGACCTGAAGCTTTCTTT. The genes are TRBV7-9 and TRBJ1-1; 9 bases align to TRBD1. Germline V gene data show CDR1 as SEHNR and CDR2 as FQNEAQ (reference sequence). The junction had 9 bases not matched to a gene; V was cut back by 4 bases and J by 6 bases. The CDR3 loop spans 15 amino acids.

This clone has more than one count but fewer than ten. The chain combines TRBV5-4 with TRBJ2-3; 9 positions agree with TRBD1. V lost 4 bases, J lost 10 bases, and 13 bases stayed unmatched. Germline-derived CDR1 and CDR2 are SGHNT and YYREEE (reference sequence). This CDR3 is 15 amino acids long. The CDR3 DNA reads TGTGCCAGCAGCCAACCGGGACAGGGTTCGTTGGCGCAGTATTTT. The encoded protein is CASSQPGQGSLAQYF.

V is TRBV7-5 and J is TRBJ2-3; whether TRBD2, the table's D call, matches the DNA was not checked. TRBV7-5 is flagged as a pseudogene. The CDR3 runs to 18 residues. The CDR3, as DNA: TGTGTCAGAAGCGCCCAAGCGGGAGGGCCTTTGCGACCAGATACGCAGTATTTT. Protein sequence: CVRSAQAGGPLRPDTQYF.

The chain employs TRBV19 and TRBJ2-1; possible D gene TRBD1, 6 bases. This CDR3 is 15 amino acids long. CDR1 and CDR2 from the germline V gene are LNHDA and SQIVND (reference sequence). V gave up 3 bases and J gave up 5 bases, with 14 bases separating them. CDR3 residues: CASSIAGRGNNEQFF. The DNA of the CDR3 is TGTGCCAGTAGTATTGCGGGCAGGGGAAACAATGAGCAGTTCTTC.